This TCR beta chain appears in the sequencing data of a study of cytomegalovirus exposure and HLA in healthy donors. Study-wide background: Early release data held approximately 81 million unique TCRs from HLA-typed donors.

Whole-study results and caveats: Exclusion applied to some V segments, including TRBV6-2 and TRBV6-3, as they were indistinguishable. Most sequenced TCRs were rare (though some public TCRs occurred in many donors). Per a later analysis, about 15,000 TCR beta sequences showed association with HLA alleles at 0.05 false discovery rate.

Of note for this clone: The antigen remains unidentified.

Germline CDR1 SEHNR, CDR2 FQNEAQ (reference sequence). This CDR3 comprises 12 residues. Vbeta (60) and Jbeta (13) primers were used in the PCR. Some clones are missing from TCRdb's copy, which holds only in-frame ones; the method was immunoSEQ multiplex PCR. The profile shows some 96,000 clones, 60% to 80% of them singletons. This chain connects TRBV7-9 to TRBJ2-5, with D perhaps TRBD1 (6 bases). Gene TRBJ2-7 matches the end of the DNA better, so the J call may be wrong. Sequencing was performed on PBMCs. This clonotype was sampled from a female donor in good health and CMV-seronegative. In DNA form, the CDR3 reads TGTGCCGTACAACAGGGATCCTACGAGCAGTACTTC. Protein: CAVQQGSYEQYF.